The rows below give T cell receptor beta chains drawn from one sample of a study of T cell responses to AZD1222 COVID-19 vaccine. Method: immunoSEQ multiplex PCR; TCRdb's copy keeps in-frame clones and lacks some. The sample consists of some 69,000 clones, 75% to 85% of them appearing once. The source material was peripheral blood, sampled 28 days after the second AZD1222 dose. These receptors all stem from an adult who received the AZD1222 COVID-19 vaccine. CDR3s include the opening cysteine and the closing phenylalanine or tryptophan. A D gene is named only where the DNA matches it firmly. Clone sizes are given selectively: once, few, many, or a class where the clone is expanded.

j_call: TRBJ1-3; v_call: TRBV12-3/TRBV12-4; d_call: -; clone_size: -; cdr3_aa: CASSFSSGNTIYF; cdr3_nt: TGTGCCAGCAGTTTTTCCTCTGGAAACACCATATATTTT
j_call: TRBJ2-1; v_call: TRBV18; d_call: -; clone_size: -; cdr3_aa: CASSPGGMGQFF; cdr3_nt: TGTGCCAGCTCACCAGGGGGCATGGGGCAGTTCTTC
j_call: TRBJ2-5; v_call: TRBV6-2/TRBV6-3; d_call: TRBD1; clone_size: -; cdr3_aa: CASSYGLGQGMGETQYF; cdr3_nt: TGTGCCAGCAGTTATGGCCTAGGACAGGGCATGGGAGAGACCCAGTACTTC
j_call: TRBJ1-3; v_call: TRBV5-1; d_call: -; clone_size: -; cdr3_aa: CASSQTLGGVGTIYF; cdr3_nt: TGCGCCAGCAGCCAGACGCTAGGAGGGGTGGGCACCATATATTTT
j_call: TRBJ1-1; v_call: TRBV27; d_call: -; clone_size: -; cdr3_aa: CASSLYGGKGNTEAFF; cdr3_nt: TGTGCCAGCAGTTTATACGGGGGCAAGGGGAACACTGAAGCTTTCTTT
j_call: TRBJ2-7; v_call: TRBV5-5; d_call: TRBD1; clone_size: -; cdr3_aa: CASSPGQGYFYEQYF; cdr3_nt: TGTGCCAGCAGCCCGGGACAGGGGTATTTCTACGAGCAGTACTTC
j_call: TRBJ2-7; v_call: TRBV5-6; d_call: TRBD2; clone_size: medium-sized; cdr3_aa: CASSGDLAGGPYEQYF; cdr3_nt: TGTGCCAGCAGCGGGGATCTCGCGGGGGGGCCGTACGAGCAGTACTTC
j_call: TRBJ1-6; v_call: TRBV2; d_call: TRBD1; clone_size: -; cdr3_aa: CASRVDRGSPLHF; cdr3_nt: TGTGCCAGCAGAGTGGACAGGGGGTCACCCCTCCACTTT
j_call: TRBJ2-1; v_call: TRBV4-1; d_call: -; clone_size: -; cdr3_aa: CASSQAHSDNEQFF; cdr3_nt: TGCGCCAGCAGCCAAGCACATTCGGACAATGAGCAGTTCTTC
j_call: TRBJ1-6; v_call: TRBV5-1; d_call: TRBD1; clone_size: -; cdr3_aa: CASSLQGQDNSPLHF; cdr3_nt: TGCGCCAGCAGCCTACAGGGACAGGATAATTCACCCCTCCACTTT
j_call: TRBJ1-1; v_call: TRBV12-3/TRBV12-4; d_call: -; clone_size: once; cdr3_aa: CASSQGGRTEAFF; cdr3_nt: TGTGCCAGCAGTCAGGGAGGGCGGACTGAAGCTTTCTTT
j_call: TRBJ2-2; v_call: TRBV7-3; d_call: TRBD1; clone_size: -; cdr3_aa: CASSLILSGDRGGTGELFF; cdr3_nt: TGTGCCAGCAGCTTAATTCTTAGTGGGGACAGGGGAGGCACCGGGGAGCTGTTTTTT
j_call: TRBJ2-2; v_call: TRBV6-5; d_call: -; clone_size: -; cdr3_aa: CASRDTNTGELFF; cdr3_nt: TGTGCCAGCAGGGACACGAACACCGGGGAGCTGTTTTTT
j_call: TRBJ2-6; v_call: TRBV5-1; d_call: -; clone_size: -; cdr3_aa: CASRRGFISGANVLTF; cdr3_nt: TGCGCCAGCAGGAGGGGGTTCATCTCTGGGGCCAACGTCCTGACTTTC
j_call: TRBJ2-5; v_call: TRBV5-4; d_call: TRBD2; clone_size: -; cdr3_aa: CASSLPGLAGLVGETQYF; cdr3_nt: TGTGCCAGCAGCTTACCGGGACTAGCGGGGCTCGTGGGGGAGACCCAGTACTTC
j_call: TRBJ1-1; v_call: TRBV5-1; d_call: -; clone_size: -; cdr3_aa: CASSWTANTEAFF; cdr3_nt: TGCGCCAGCAGTTGGACAGCGAACACTGAAGCTTTCTTT
j_call: TRBJ2-7; v_call: TRBV29-1; d_call: -; clone_size: -; cdr3_aa: CSVVFSRGEQYF; cdr3_nt: TGCAGCGTTGTTTTTTCGAGGGGCGAGCAGTACTTC
j_call: TRBJ2-1; v_call: TRBV4-1; d_call: TRBD1; clone_size: -; cdr3_aa: CASSQGQGVNNEQFF; cdr3_nt: TGCGCCAGCAGCCAAGGACAGGGCGTGAACAATGAGCAGTTCTTC
j_call: TRBJ1-2; v_call: TRBV19; d_call: TRBD1; clone_size: -; cdr3_aa: CATESAQGDYGYTF; cdr3_nt: TGTGCCACCGAATCAGCGCAGGGGGACTATGGCTACACCTTC
j_call: TRBJ2-7; v_call: TRBV6-2/TRBV6-3; d_call: -; clone_size: few; cdr3_aa: CASSYDRRIYEQYF; cdr3_nt: TGTGCCAGCAGTTACGACAGACGGATATACGAGCAGTACTTC
j_call: TRBJ1-1; v_call: TRBV9; d_call: -; clone_size: -; cdr3_aa: CASSPRLLNTEAFF; cdr3_nt: TGTGCCAGCAGCCCGAGATTACTCAACACTGAAGCTTTCTTT
j_call: TRBJ2-3; v_call: TRBV3-1/TRBV3-2; d_call: -; clone_size: -; cdr3_aa: CASSQMLSSTDTQYF; cdr3_nt: TGTGCCAGCAGCCAGATGCTAAGCTCCACAGATACGCAGTATTTT
j_call: TRBJ2-1; v_call: TRBV7-2; d_call: TRBD2; clone_size: -; cdr3_aa: CASSHRLAGSSYNEQFF; cdr3_nt: TGTGCCAGCAGCCACCGACTAGCGGGGAGCTCCTACAATGAGCAGTTCTTC